These 10 T cell receptor beta chains were sequenced from one sample in a study of response to subunit inactivated influenza vaccine. One entry per CDR3 protein results from TCRdb running MiXCR on the RT-PCR reads. Altogether about 800,000 distinct CDR3 sequences are present, around 20% being singletons, with the ten largest covering approximately 10%. The sequenced sample was PBMCs from blood, obtained around 5 days after vaccination. The source of these receptors is a man aged 45-65 years who received an inactivated influenza vaccine.

This rearrangement joins TRBV7-8 to TRBJ1-2; D call uncertain. This CDR3 is 15 amino acids long. Germline assignment: CDR1 SGHVS and CDR2 FQNEAQ. Trimming pared 1 base from V and 8 bases from J, leaving 17 bases between. The CDR3 region has the DNA TGTGCCAGCAGCTTAGTTCCCCAGGCTCCCCGAGGCTACACCTTC. As protein: CASSLVPQAPRGYTF.

V usage is TRBV9 and J usage is TRBJ2-5; a weak D match, TRBD1 (5 bases). V was pared by 2 bases and J by 4 bases, with 12 bases between. Germline CDR1 SGDLS, CDR2 YYNGEE. The CDR3 consists of 14 residues. The CDR3 sequence is CASSVDSTTETQYF. DNA for the CDR3: TGTGCCAGCAGCGTTGACAGTACTACAGAGACCCAGTACTTC.

The chain combines TRBV7-2 with TRBJ2-1; D is ambiguous. V was cut by 1 base and J by 4 bases, with 14 bases left in between. The CDR3 extends over 16 amino acids. Per the germline V gene, CDR1 is SGHTA and CDR2 is FQGNSA. The CDR3 coding sequence is TGTGCCAGCAGCTTAGGTGTCTACTCCCCTTACAATGAGCAGTTCTTC. Its translation is CASSLGVYSPYNEQFF.

This clonotype was seen more than once but under ten times. The V gene is TRBV24-1, the J gene TRBJ2-1; 12 bases align to TRBD2. The germline CDR1 and CDR2 sequences are KGHDR and SFDVKD. The CDR3 contains 15 residues. V shed 5 bases, J shed 9 bases, and the junction held 7 bases outside the gene matches. CDR3 nucleotides: TGTGCCACCAGTGGCCTAACTAGCGGGAGGCCTGAGCAGTTCTTC. Translated, it gives CATSGLTSGRPEQFF.

This clonotype occurred a few times. The chain uses TRBV28 and TRBJ1-2, with 8 bases that match TRBD1. The CDR3 consists of 12 residues. With 6 bases clipped from V and 6 bases from J, the junction kept 3 bases outside the gene matches. The germline V gene has CDR1 MDHEN and CDR2 SYDVKM. DNA of the CDR3: TGTGCCAGCAGGGGGACAGGACATGGCTACACCTTC. This gives the protein CASRGTGHGYTF.

The rearrangement uses TRBV3-1 and TRBJ2-2; either TRBD1 or TRBD2 may supply D (5 bases each). Germline V CDR1 and CDR2: LGHDT, YNNKEL (reference sequence). CDR3 size: 17 residues. Deletions cut 2 bases from V and 5 bases from J, with 18 bases between. The CDR3 sequence: CASSQTRGIRTTGELFF. The CDR3 coding sequence is TGTGCCAGCAGCCAAACCCGGGGCATACGAACGACCGGGGAGCTGTTTTTT.

V and J are TRBV20-1 and TRBJ2-1; D perhaps matches TRBD2 (6 bases). CDR3 length: 19 residues. Trimming shortened V by 2 bases and J by 0 bases, and 23 bases separated the two germline ends. Germline assignment: CDR1 DFQATT and CDR2 SNEGSKA (reference sequence). The CDR3 DNA is TGCAGTGCTAGATCACGGGGGAGCTCTAAGGGGAGCTCCTACAATGAGCAGTTCTTC. Amino acids: CSARSRGSSKGSSYNEQFF.

This sequence joins TRBV20-1 and TRBJ2-7; D is undetermined. Between the trimmed V and J ends, which lost 0 bases and 3 bases, there was a span of 9 bases. Germline V gene lookup returns CDR1 DFQATT and CDR2 SNEGSKA (reference sequence). The CDR3 has 13 amino acids. This chain's CDR3 is CSARDWEGYEQYF. The DNA for the CDR3 is TGCAGTGCTAGAGATTGGGAAGGCTACGAGCAGTACTTC.

V gene TRBV24-1 combines with J gene TRBJ2-5; D is uncertain. Trimming removed 4 bases from V and 7 bases from J, with 18 bases in between. This CDR3 has 15 residues. The V gene's germline CDR1 is KGHDR and CDR2 SFDVKD. CDR3 nucleotide sequence: TGTGCCACCAGTGACGCCTCTAAGGGCAGCCGGACCCAGTACTTC. Its protein product is CATSDASKGSRTQYF.

V usage is TRBV20-1 and J usage is TRBJ2-1; the match to TRBD2 covers 13 bases. J gave up 7 bases and V 4 bases, and 7 bases lay outside the gene matches. CDR3 length: 15 residues. In germline, CDR1 is DFQATT, CDR2 SNEGSKA (reference sequence). The CDR3 nucleotides read TGCAGTGCTAAGACTAGCGGGAGGTTCTTAAATGAGCAGTTCTTC. It codes for CSAKTSGRFLNEQFF.